A single sample is the source of the 28 T cell receptor beta chains below, sequenced in a study of cytomegalovirus exposure and HLA in healthy donors (dated 2017 in TCRdb). The library was obtained by the immunoSEQ multiplex PCR assay. TCRdb mirrors the immuneACCESS table, restricted to in-frame sequences. Some clones are absent from its copies; in checked studies, under half trace to an unresolved V gene, and the reason for the others is unknown. The sample contains 110,000 or so clones, 88% of them found a single time. The leading ten clones occupy about 4.2% of the sample. The specimen sequenced was PBMCs. Receptors were obtained from a man between 18 and 35 years old in good health and CMV-seropositive.

In nucleotides, the CDR3 is TGTGCCAGCAGCTTGACGGGTTCCTACGAGCAGTACTTC. This encodes CASSLTGSYEQYF. The chain joins TRBV5-6 to TRBJ2-7, with no clear D. Trimming cost V 1 base and J 1 base, with 6 bases left between them. This CDR3 is 13 amino acids long. CDR1 and CDR2 from the germline V gene are SGHDT and YYEEEE.

The gene calls are TRBV7-8 and TRBJ1-3; D might be TRBD1 (5 bases). The CDR3 is made up of 15 amino acids. Trimming took 1 base from V and 4 from J, leaving 11 bases between them. Germline V gene sequence: CDR1 SGHVS, CDR2 FQNEAQ. As DNA, the CDR3 is TGTGCCAGCAGCTTAGACGGACACTCAGGAAACACCATATATTTT. Protein sequence: CASSLDGHSGNTIYF.

The chain combines TRBV4-3 with TRBJ1-1; the D gene is possibly TRBD1 (5 bases). From germline, CDR1 is LGHNA and CDR2 YSLEER. The CDR3 contains 17 residues. V gave up 2 bases and J gave up 1 base, with 17 bases separating them. CDR3 protein: CASSQTTKAGQNTEAFF. In nucleotides, the CDR3 is TGCGCCAGCAGCCAAACCACCAAGGCAGGGCAGAACACTGAAGCTTTCTTT.

V gene TRBV15 combines with J gene TRBJ1-6; 10 bases agree with TRBD1. Germline loops: CDR1 LNHNV, CDR2 YYDKDF (reference sequence). This CDR3 has 16 amino acids. Trimming took 3 bases from V and 9 from J; bases not matched to a gene: 8. CDR3 amino acids: CATSSGATGGFSPLHF. As DNA, the CDR3 is TGTGCCACCAGCAGCGGGGCGACAGGGGGCTTTTCACCCCTCCACTTT.

The CDR3 spells CASTTLSGPTNEKLFF. CDR3 sequence (DNA): TGTGCCAGCACCACCTTATCAGGGCCAACTAATGAAAAACTGTTTTTT. The chain employs TRBV27 and TRBJ1-4; a possible D gene is TRBD1 (5 bases). Germline CDR1 and CDR2: MNHEY and SMNVEV (reference sequence). There are 16 residues in the CDR3. V was cut by 7 bases and J by 0 bases, with 15 bases left in between.

This clone occurred a few times. The chain recombines TRBV5-1 with TRBJ1-2; TRBD1 aligns across 9 bases. Germline V lookup: CDR1 SGHRS, CDR2 YFSETQ. With 0 bases clipped from V and 7 bases from J, the junction kept 1 base outside the gene matches. CDR3 size: 13 residues. The DNA for the CDR3 is TGCGCCAGCAGCTTGGTACAGGGGGCTGGCTACACCTTC. This encodes CASSLVQGAGYTF.

CDR3 sequence: CASSPTSGTGSYEQYF. CDR3 coding DNA: TGTGCCAGCAGTCCTACCTCCGGGACAGGGAGCTACGAGCAGTACTTC. The chain couples TRBV27 to TRBJ2-7, with 9 bases aligning to TRBD1. CDR3 length: 16 amino acids. Germline V gene lookup returns CDR1 MNHEY and CDR2 SMNVEV (reference sequence). The junction had 11 bases not matched to a gene; V was cut back by 5 bases and J by 3 bases.

The chain employs TRBV7-8 and TRBJ2-2; TRBD2 might be the D (6 bases). CDR3 length: 15 amino acids. The germline CDR1 and CDR2 sequences are SGHVS and FQNEAQ. V was shortened by 5 bases and J by 1 base, with 11 bases between the two germline ends. CDR3 region: CASSPLGGNTGELFF. As DNA, the CDR3 is TGTGCCAGCAGCCCTTTGGGGGGGAACACCGGGGAGCTGTTTTTT.

J is TRBJ2-7 and V is TRBV19; 12 bases agree with TRBD2. Unmatched junction bases numbered 13, after V lost 5 bases and J lost 8 bases. The CDR3 contains 16 residues. Germline CDR1 and CDR2: LNHDA and SQIVND (reference sequence). The CDR3 DNA follows: TGTGCCAGTAGTGCCCGAAGACTAGCGGGGGCCTCCAAGCAGTACTTC. The encoded protein is CASSARRLAGASKQYF.

The rearrangement links TRBV7-6 to TRBJ2-3, with D unclear. Trimming stripped 6 bases from V and 2 bases from J, with 15 bases between. The CDR3 consists of 15 residues. Germline V lookup: CDR1 SGHVS, CDR2 FNYEAQ. The CDR3 DNA reads TGTGCCAGCAGTTCCCGCCCGGTCCTCACAGATACGCAGTATTTT. Translation gives CASSSRPVLTDTQYF.

This clone showed up just once. The chain recombines TRBV7-8 with TRBJ2-7, with TRBD1 identical over 9 bases. The ends lost 2 bases at V and 6 bases at J; junction bases unmatched: 5. The germline V gene has CDR1 SGHVS and CDR2 FQNEAQ. This CDR3 comprises 14 residues. The CDR3, as DNA: TGTGCCAGCAGCTTACTGGACAGGGGATCCGAGCAGTACTTC. Amino acid sequence: CASSLLDRGSEQYF.

The rearrangement uses TRBV6-6 and TRBJ1-6; D is unclear. The V and J ends lost 6 bases and 10 bases respectively, with 13 bases between them. The CDR3 covers 13 residues. Germline CDR1 is MNHNY and CDR2 is SVGAGI (reference sequence). The CDR3 region has the DNA TGTGCCAGCAGGGAGGGAACCGGATCACCCCTCCACTTT. Protein sequence: CASREGTGSPLHF.

This chain joins TRBV7-2 and TRBJ1-4, with 7 bases fitting TRBD1. The germline V gene encodes CDR1 SGHTA and CDR2 FQGNSA. The CDR3 consists of 15 residues. V lost 3 bases to trimming and J lost 0 bases; unmatched junction nucleotides: 1. The CDR3 bases are TGTGCCAGCAGCTTTGGGACAGCAACTAATGAAAAACTGTTTTTT. This encodes CASSFGTATNEKLFF. Combining the CDR3 with reference TRBV7-2 and TRBJ1-4 gives the whole variable domain GAGVSQSPSNKVTEKGKDVELRCDPISGHTALYWYRQSLGQGLEFLIYFQGNSAPDKSGLPSDRFSAERTGGSVSTLTIQRTQQEDSAVYLCASSFGTATNEKLFFGSGTQLSVL.

The chain is built from TRBV4-1 and TRBJ2-5; 7 bases agree with TRBD2. Germline CDR1 and CDR2: MGHRA and YSYEKL. Trimming removed 1 base from V and 2 bases from J; junction bases left unmatched: 4. This CDR3 contains 15 residues. The CDR3, as DNA: TGCGCCAGCAGCCAAGCTGGGGGGGGTCAAGAGACCCAGTACTTC. Amino acid sequence: CASSQAGGGQETQYF.

The gene calls are TRBV2 and TRBJ2-2; maybe TRBD2 (7 bases). This CDR3 contains 15 residues. Germline V gene sequence: CDR1 SNHLY, CDR2 FYNNEI. Trimming took off 8 bases at V and 6 bases at J, with 19 bases between the two ends. CDR3: CASLDPGGRPGELFF. The CDR3 DNA sequence: TGTGCCAGCCTCGATCCCGGGGGGCGCCCCGGGGAGCTGTTTTTT.

The CDR3 DNA is TGTGCCAGCAGCCGGAAACAGGGGATCGGTTCACCCCTCCACTTT. This translates into CASSRKQGIGSPLHF. This chain joins TRBV6-5 and TRBJ1-6; 7 bases match TRBD1. V dropped 6 bases and J dropped 9; count of bases not matched to a gene: 11. Germline CDR1 reads MNHEY; CDR2 reads SVGAGI. This CDR3 spans 15 amino acids.

Only a few counts were recorded for this clone. This chain links TRBV6-5 with TRBJ2-7; maybe TRBD2 (5 bases). V was shortened by 5 bases and J by 3 bases, with 11 bases between the two germline ends. The CDR3 consists of 13 residues. Germline V CDR1 and CDR2: MNHEY, SVGAGI. In DNA form, the CDR3 reads TGTGCCAGCAGTACGGGATCGTTCTACGAGCAGTACTTC. Translating gives CASSTGSFYEQYF.

CDR3: CASTPESSTDTQYF. For the CDR3, the DNA is TGTGCCAGTACTCCTGAGTCCAGCACAGATACGCAGTATTTT. The chain couples TRBV19 to TRBJ2-3, with no clear D. The V end was cut by 7 bases, the J end by 0 bases, with 11 bases between. This CDR3 spans 14 amino acids. Germline CDR1 is LNHDA and CDR2 is SQIVND (reference sequence).

The V and J genes are TRBV7-6 and TRBJ2-2; D unresolved. This CDR3 is 12 amino acids long. Trimming cost V 5 bases and J 4 bases, with 5 bases left between them. The germline V gene encodes CDR1 SGHVS and CDR2 FNYEAQ. CDR3 nucleotide sequence: TGTGCCAGCAGCCGAGGCACCGGGGAGCTGTTTTTT. Its protein is CASSRGTGELFF.

J is TRBJ1-5 and V is TRBV7-8; TRBD1 matches 8 bases. CDR1 is SGHVS and CDR2 is FQNEAQ in the germline V gene. The J segment lost 6 bases and the V segment lost 1 base, leaving 5 bases of the junction unmatched. The CDR3 loop spans 15 amino acids. CDR3 residues: CASSLGGRGLQPQHF. The CDR3, as DNA: TGTGCCAGCAGCTTAGGGGGCAGGGGGCTTCAGCCCCAGCATTTT.

V is TRBV5-1 and J is TRBJ1-2, with unresolved D. The CDR3 loop spans 17 amino acids. The V end was cut by 4 bases, the J end by 6 bases, with 25 bases between. Germline V lookup: CDR1 SGHRS, CDR2 YFSETQ. This CDR3 is CASSLWGEGTASHGYTF. The CDR3 nucleotides read TGCGCCAGCAGCCTCTGGGGTGAGGGTACGGCATCCCATGGCTACACCTTC.

The CDR3 loop is CASSILRQGRTEAFF. The CDR3 region has the DNA TGTGCCAGTAGTATCCTACGACAGGGACGCACTGAAGCTTTCTTT. The chain combines TRBV19 with TRBJ1-1; 7 bases are shared with TRBD1. The ends lost 3 bases at V and 4 bases at J; junction bases unmatched: 8. The CDR3 sequence is 15 residues long. In germline, CDR1 is LNHDA, CDR2 SQIVND (reference sequence). Full variable domain (outside the CDR3, taken from reference TRBV19 and TRBJ1-1): DGGITQSPKYLFRKEGQNVTLSCEQNLNHDAMYWYRQDPGQGLRLIYYSQIVNDFQKGDIAEGYSVSREKKESFPLTVTSAQKNPTAFYLCASSILRQGRTEAFFGQGTRLTVV.

V is TRBV7-6 and J is TRBJ2-4; 13 bases fit TRBD2. Per germline, CDR1 SGHVS and CDR2 FNYEAQ. This CDR3 has 16 amino acids. J lost 9 bases, V lost 1 base, and 6 bases had no gene match. This CDR3 reads CASSLGTSGGSSIQYF. The CDR3 nucleotides are TGTGCCAGCAGCTTAGGGACTAGCGGGGGATCCAGCATTCAGTACTTC. Variable domain in full (rest from reference TRBV7-6 and TRBJ2-4): GAGVSQSPRYKVTKRGQDVALRCDPISGHVSLYWYRQALGQGPEFLTYFNYEAQQDKSGLPNDRFSAERPEGSISTLTIQRTEQRDSAMYRCASSLGTSGGSSIQYFGAGTRLSVL.

This chain connects TRBV5-4 to TRBJ2-1, with a tentative D call TRBD1 (6 bases). The ends were cut back, 2 bases at V and 0 bases at J, with 9 bases in the middle. The CDR3 covers 15 residues. CDR1 and CDR2 (germline): SGHNT, YYREEE (reference sequence). CDR3 nucleotide sequence: TGTGCCAGCAGCTTAGGGGGTCCCTCCTACAATGAGCAGTTCTTC. This gives the protein CASSLGGPSYNEQFF.

The chain joins TRBV16 to TRBJ1-4; no clear D gene. Trimming pared 4 bases from V and 8 bases from J, leaving 17 bases between. CDR1 is KGHSY, CDR2 FQNENV, per germline. The CDR3 runs 15 residues. The CDR3, as DNA: TGTGCCAGCAGCCGAAAGGAGGACCAGATCGAAAAACTGTTTTTT. Protein product: CASSRKEDQIEKLFF.

The chain joins TRBV5-6 to TRBJ1-2; no firm D call. CDR3 length: 13 residues. The germline V and J ends were trimmed by 5 bases and 3 bases, with 11 bases remaining between them. Germline V gene lookup returns CDR1 SGHDT and CDR2 YYEEEE. The CDR3 loop reads CASSPGSYYGYTF. The CDR3 DNA is TGTGCCAGCAGTCCCGGGAGCTACTATGGCTACACCTTC.

This chain uses TRBV18 with TRBJ1-5; D is unresolved. Germline CDR1 reads KGHSH; CDR2 reads LQKENI. With 4 bases removed from V and 6 bases from J, the gap between germline ends came to 10 bases. The CDR3 is 13 amino acids. The CDR3 DNA reads TGTGCCAGCTCACTAGAGATGAGTCAGCCCCAGCATTTT. Protein: CASSLEMSQPQHF.

In its sample, this clone was seen a few times. This chain uses TRBV19 with TRBJ2-7, with TRBD1 as a possible D gene (7 bases). The CDR3 is 15 amino acids. V lost 4 bases, J lost 5 bases, and 18 bases lay in between. From germline, CDR1 is LNHDA and CDR2 SQIVND (reference sequence). CDR3 loop: CASSTAPGRGDEQYF. The CDR3 coding sequence is TGTGCCAGTAGTACCGCCCCCGGCAGGGGGGACGAGCAGTACTTC.